This T cell receptor (beta chain) was recorded in a study of radiotherapy plus CTLA-4 blockade in lung cancer. At the level of the study: The study recorded objective responses in roughly 20% of patients and disease control in around 31%. Study observations and caveats: Among blood TCR repertoires after radiotherapy plus ipilimumab, tumor-derived clones expanded. Alongside interferon-beta, early blood T cell clone dynamics were reportedly the best predictor of response.

The repertoire was sequenced with immunoSEQ multiplex PCR; TCRdb's copy has only in-frame clones and lacks some. The sample has 65,000 to 85,000 clones; approximately 76% are singletons. CDR3 length equals 15 residues. Germline V CDR1 and CDR2: SGHNT, YENEEA. Trimming removed 1 base from V and 2 bases from J; junction bases left unmatched: 5. To note about this clone: As yet, its antigen is unknown.

The origin of this receptor is a human donor with non-small cell lung cancer whose response to radiotherapy plus ipilimumab could not be evaluated. Some clones in this sample may be carry-over from other donors' samples. Source: peripheral blood, taken from a patient treated with radiotherapy plus ipilimumab. The V gene is TRBV11-3, the J gene TRBJ2-7; 7 bases are a match to TRBD1. This CDR3 reads CASSLGDSGAYEQYF. CDR3 DNA sequence: TGTGCCAGCAGCTTAGGGGACAGTGGGGCCTACGAGCAGTACTTC.